This T cell receptor (beta chain) was recorded in a study of CD8+CD57+ T cells in acquired aplastic anemia. Study in general: Sorted CD4+ and CD8+ cells yielded 3 to 3.5 ug of DNA on average.

Profiling that covered TCR beta VDJ and CDR3 relied on genomic DNA as its template. TCRdb re-called the reads through MiXCR, storing one row per CDR3 protein. The sample lists approximately 170,000 distinct CDR3 sequences; roughly 50% were seen once. Whoever was chosen for sequencing had shown CD8+CD57+ cell expansion by flow cytometry. The germline CDR1 and CDR2 sequences are PRHDT and FYEKMQ (reference sequence). The CDR3 runs to 14 residues. V was clipped by 3 bases and J by 0 bases, with 8 bases between them. This clonotype came up many times. The chain is built from TRBV13 and TRBJ1-1, with D unresolved. The sequence was collected from a human donor with aplastic anemia. The specimen sequenced was sorted CD4+, CD8+, or CD8+CD57+ T cells (not recorded which) from PBMCs. The CDR3 sequence is CASSLGQLNTEAFF. The DNA for the CDR3 is TGTGCCAGCAGCTTGGGCCAGCTGAACACTGAAGCTTTCTTT.